One and the same sample provided the 5 T cell receptor beta chains below, sequenced in a study of quantifying T cell responses using KT2 cells. Study information: cDNA was made from DNase-treated RNA using alpha and beta constant primers.

Each cDNA got a UMI-containing oligo ligated at its 3' end. An equimolar mix of RC1.1 and RC1.2 primed the beta chain across TRBC1 and TRBC2. TCRdb called the UMI-ligation and nested PCR reads again in MiXCR, with one record for every CDR3 protein. Of tens of thousands of distinct CDR3 sequences listed, approximately 10% are singletons. Source material: PBMCs spiked with cells of the T cell clone KT2. These receptors all come from a human donor.

CDR3 protein: CASSQGRQFYGYTF. The CDR3, as DNA: TGTGCCAGCAGCCAAGGTCGGCAGTTCTATGGCTACACCTTC. The rearrangement uses TRBV3-1 and TRBJ1-2; D not certain. The germline gives CDR1 LGHDT, CDR2 YNNKEL (reference sequence). The V end lost 1 base, the J end lost 4 bases, and 10 bases lay between the germline ends. The CDR3 totals 14 residues.

This clonotype was detected a few times. J is TRBJ1-1 and V is TRBV20-1; D not resolved. CDR1 is DFQATT and CDR2 is SNEGSKA in the germline V gene (reference sequence). The V and J ends lost 6 bases and 0 bases respectively, with 11 bases between them. The CDR3 is made up of 13 amino acids. CDR3 sequence: CSAHRPLNTEAFF. In DNA, the CDR3 is TGCAGTGCCCATAGACCCCTGAACACTGAAGCTTTCTTT.

This clonotype showed up many times. The rearrangement uses TRBV6-2 or TRBV6-3 and TRBJ2-7; D ambiguous. Germline CDR1 reads MNHEY; CDR2 reads SVGEGT. V was trimmed by 7 bases and J by 4 bases, leaving 14 bases between them. The CDR3 runs to 13 residues. CDR3 amino acids: CASIRPIRYEQYF. Written as DNA, the CDR3 is TGTGCCAGCATACGACCCATAAGGTACGAGCAGTACTTC.

This clonotype was detected a few times. V and J are TRBV6-5 and TRBJ1-4, with TRBD1 as a possible D gene (5 bases). V dropped 5 bases and J dropped 5 bases, with 21 bases sitting between them. This CDR3 comprises 17 residues. The germline V gene encodes CDR1 MNHEY and CDR2 SVGAGI. CDR3 protein: CASSLTRFTGPNEKLFF. The CDR3 DNA reads as TGTGCCAGCAGTCTGACTCGATTTACGGGGCCCAATGAAAAACTGTTTTTT.

This clonotype was counted a few times. The rearrangement uses TRBV5-1 and TRBJ1-1, with D possibly TRBD1 on 6 matching bases. Trimming shortened V by 0 bases and J by 10 bases, and 19 bases separated the two germline ends. The CDR3 runs to 15 residues. CDR1 and CDR2 from the germline V gene are SGHRS and YFSETQ. CDR3 bases: TGCGCCAGCAGCTTGGTTGACAGGCGGGAGGGGAGAGCTTTCTTT. It is translated as CASSLVDRREGRAFF. The variable domain in full, completed from reference TRBV5-1 and TRBJ1-1, reads KAGVTQTPRYLIKTRGQQVTLSCSPISGHRSVSWYQQTPGQGLQFLFEYFSETQRNKGNFPGRFSGRQFSNSRSEMNVSTLELGDSALYLCASSLVDRREGRAFFGQGTRLTVV.